Listed below are T cell receptor beta chains from one sample, sequenced in a study of blood T cell repertoires in COVID-19. TCRdb's copy holds only in-frame clones and misses some; the assay was immunoSEQ multiplex PCR. Here the sample spans more than 250,000 clones, roughly 84% being singletons. The sample comprised peripheral blood. The receptor set was obtained from a man aged 50-60 years with active or convalescent COVID-19. CDR3s include the opening cysteine and the closing phenylalanine or tryptophan.

v_call cdr3_aa
TRBV2 CASSEYGGNYGYTF
TRBV6-1 CASSEWGSYSNQPQHF
TRBV5-8 CASSLGARLAGEETQYF
TRBV18 CASSPGQGPTGELFF
TRBV28 CASTPVRDTYGYTF
TRBV19 CASRKGGADNSPLHF
TRBV6-5 CASSYFGGSGGYTF
TRBV27 CASSLTGPNQPQHF
TRBV21-1 CASSKDSGRGRIGEQYF
TRBV18 CASSPAGLAGSTDTQYF
TRBV4-1 CASSPVGGTEAFF
TRBV5-8 CASSLTVYGYTF
TRBV6-1 CASGQALSNYGYTF
TRBV27 CASSLLGGGGQPQHF
TRBV20-1 CSASLRMDSLSNTEAFF
TRBV3-1/TRBV3-2 CASSQGIHSGAGPLQYRDTQYF